The clone carrying this T cell receptor beta chain was observed many times. TCRdb fed the 5' RACE reads into MiXCR, producing one record per CDR3 protein. The sample has around 160,000 distinct CDR3 sequences, 6.5% to 8.5% seen once. This entry comes from a study of T cells after yellow fever vaccination. The TCR originated in a man aged 18 to 30 who received the YFV17D yellow fever vaccine. The sequencing used CD4+ T cells sorted from PBMCs, collected more than 4 days after the first yellow fever vaccination.

The CDR3 DNA is TGTGCCATCAGTGCTGGACAGGGTTGGTCGACCGGGGAGCTGTTTTTT. Translated: CAISAGQGWSTGELFF. This chain links TRBV10-3 with TRBJ2-2; 8 bases match TRBD1. This CDR3 has 16 amino acids. Germline V CDR1 and CDR2: ENHRY, SYGVKD. Trimming took 4 bases from V and 5 from J; bases not matched to a gene: 9.